A selection of T cell receptor beta chains follows, all from one sample in a study of blood T cell repertoires in COVID-19. Produced via immunoSEQ multiplex PCR; TCRdb's table is partial and in-frame only. The sample includes over 150,000 clones, just over 85% seen only once; the top ten take roughly 7%. Sequencing was carried out using peripheral blood. Receptors were obtained from a man aged 45 to 65 with active or convalescent COVID-19. CDR3s include the opening cysteine and the closing phenylalanine or tryptophan. The D gene is left open where the match is weak. Expanded clones are given a class, and other clones once, few, many or no size at all.

j_call d_call clone_size v_call cdr3_length cdr3_aa cdr3_nt
TRBJ1-2 NA NA TRBV19 13 CASSIGAGRGYTF TGTGCCAGTAGTATAGGAGCGGGTCGCGGCTACACCTTC
TRBJ2-3 TRBD1 NA TRBV6-2/TRBV6-3 18 CASSRQGAMIIRTDTQYF TGTGCCAGCAGTAGACAGGGGGCGATGATTATCCGAACAGATACGCAGTATTTT
TRBJ1-6 NA NA TRBV7-8 14 CASSWRRVGPPLHF TGTGCCAGCAGCTGGAGGAGGGTCGGGCCACCCCTCCACTTT
TRBJ2-7 TRBD2 once TRBV27 14 CASSIGTSGREQYF TGTGCCAGCAGTATTGGGACTAGCGGGAGGGAGCAGTACTTC
TRBJ2-1 TRBD2 few TRBV7-9 14 CASSLLAGVDEQFF TGTGCCAGCAGCTTATTAGCGGGAGTCGATGAGCAGTTCTTC
TRBJ1-6 NA NA TRBV27 19 CASSRLRSGSSSYNSPLHF TGTGCCAGCAGTCGATTGCGGTCGGGGAGCAGCTCCTATAATTCACCCCTCCACTTT
TRBJ2-3 TRBD1 few TRBV7-2 15 CASSKGRGRGDTQYF TGTGCCAGCAGTAAGGGCAGGGGGCGAGGAGATACGCAGTATTTT
TRBJ2-7 NA NA TRBV6-6 13 CASRTGSFYEQYF TGTGCCAGCAGGACCGGGAGCTTCTACGAGCAGTACTTC
TRBJ1-5 NA NA TRBV28 13 CASSPRSPQPQHF TGTGCCAGCAGTCCGAGGAGTCCGCAGCCCCAGCATTTT
TRBJ2-2 TRBD2 NA TRBV7-6 17 CASSKPSGGANTGELFF TGTGCCAGCAGCAAACCTAGCGGGGGGGCGAACACCGGGGAGCTGTTTTTT
TRBJ2-1 NA NA TRBV24-1 15 CATSDEASSYNEQFF TGTGCCACCTCGGATGAGGCGAGCTCCTACAATGAGCAGTTCTTC
TRBJ2-1 NA NA TRBV19 12 CASSIPGNEQFF TGTGCCAGTAGTATACCCGGGAATGAGCAGTTCTTC
TRBJ2-3 TRBD2 once TRBV4-3 17 CASSPLRTSGETDTQYF TGCGCCAGCAGCCCTTTGAGGACTAGCGGGGAGACAGATACGCAGTATTTT
TRBJ2-1 NA NA TRBV6-1 14 CASSERTRGQSQFF TGTGCCAGCAGTGAAAGGACAAGGGGACAAAGTCAGTTCTTC
TRBJ1-5 TRBD1 NA TRBV19 16 CASSIERGQTNQPQHF TGTGCCAGTAGTATAGAAAGGGGACAGACCAATCAGCCCCAGCATTTT